The present T cell receptor beta chain was sequenced within a study of cytomegalovirus exposure and HLA in healthy donors. Germline V gene lookup returns CDR1 SGHTA and CDR2 FQGTGA. The CDR3 length is 13 residues. Trimming shortened V by 4 bases and J by 3 bases, and 9 bases separated the two germline ends. Primers: 60 Vbeta forward and 13 Jbeta reverse. The table came from immunoSEQ multiplex PCR; TCRdb's copy has only in-frame clones and leaves some out. The sample carries 120,000 to 150,000 clones, 79% recorded once. The sequencing input was PBMCs. This sequence originates from a woman between 40 and 50 years old in good health and CMV-seropositive. This chain links TRBV7-3 with TRBJ1-1; a weak D match, TRBD1 (5 bases). CDR3 protein: CASSSQVYTEAFF. CDR3 bases: TGTGCCAGCAGCTCACAGGTTTACACTGAAGCTTTCTTT.